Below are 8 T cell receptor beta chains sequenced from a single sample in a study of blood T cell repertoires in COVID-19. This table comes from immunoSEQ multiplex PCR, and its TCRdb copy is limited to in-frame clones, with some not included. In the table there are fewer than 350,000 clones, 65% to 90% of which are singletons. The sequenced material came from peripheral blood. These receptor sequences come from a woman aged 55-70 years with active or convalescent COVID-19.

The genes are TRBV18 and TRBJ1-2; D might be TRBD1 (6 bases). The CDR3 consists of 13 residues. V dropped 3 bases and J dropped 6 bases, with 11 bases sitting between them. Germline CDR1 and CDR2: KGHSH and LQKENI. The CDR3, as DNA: TGTGCCAGCTCACCGGCAGGGGTGGATGGCTACACCTTC. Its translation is CASSPAGVDGYTF.

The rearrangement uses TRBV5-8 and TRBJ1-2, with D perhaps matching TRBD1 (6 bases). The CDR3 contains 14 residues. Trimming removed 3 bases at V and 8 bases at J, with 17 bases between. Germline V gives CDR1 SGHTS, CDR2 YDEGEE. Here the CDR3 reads CASSSQGQFGGYTF. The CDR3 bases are TGTGCCAGCAGCTCACAGGGTCAATTCGGAGGCTACACCTTC.

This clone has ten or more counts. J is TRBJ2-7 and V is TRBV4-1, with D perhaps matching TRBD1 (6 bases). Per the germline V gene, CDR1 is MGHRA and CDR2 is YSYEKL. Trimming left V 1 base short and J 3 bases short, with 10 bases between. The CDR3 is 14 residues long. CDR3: CASSQATGIYEQYF. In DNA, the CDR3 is TGCGCCAGCAGCCAAGCCACAGGGATCTACGAGCAGTACTTC.

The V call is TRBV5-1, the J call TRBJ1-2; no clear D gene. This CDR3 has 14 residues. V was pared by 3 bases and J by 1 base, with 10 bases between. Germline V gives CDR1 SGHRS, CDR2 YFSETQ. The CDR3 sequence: CASSSAGNNYGYTF. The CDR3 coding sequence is TGCGCCAGCAGCTCTGCAGGAAATAACTATGGCTACACCTTC.

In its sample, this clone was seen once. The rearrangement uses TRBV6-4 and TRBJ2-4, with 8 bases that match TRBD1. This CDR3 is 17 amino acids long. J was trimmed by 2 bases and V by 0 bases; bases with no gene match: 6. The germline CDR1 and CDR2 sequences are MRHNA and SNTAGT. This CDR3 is CASSDSRQGKTKNIQYF. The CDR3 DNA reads TGTGCCAGCAGTGACTCGAGACAGGGGAAGACCAAAAACATTCAGTACTTC.

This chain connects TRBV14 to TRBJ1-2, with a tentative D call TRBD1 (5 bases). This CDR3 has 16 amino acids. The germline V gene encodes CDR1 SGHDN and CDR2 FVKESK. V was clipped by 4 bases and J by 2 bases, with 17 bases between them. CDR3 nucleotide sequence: TGTGCCAGCAGCCTCAGAAGGGGAAACCTGAACTATGGCTACACCTTC. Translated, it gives CASSLRRGNLNYGYTF.

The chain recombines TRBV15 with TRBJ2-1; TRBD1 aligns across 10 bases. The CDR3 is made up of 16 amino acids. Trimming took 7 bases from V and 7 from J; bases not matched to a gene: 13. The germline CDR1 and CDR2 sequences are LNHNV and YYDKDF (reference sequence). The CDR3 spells CATTMAGTGDANEQFF. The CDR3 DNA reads TGTGCCACCACCATGGCCGGGACAGGGGACGCAAATGAGCAGTTCTTC.

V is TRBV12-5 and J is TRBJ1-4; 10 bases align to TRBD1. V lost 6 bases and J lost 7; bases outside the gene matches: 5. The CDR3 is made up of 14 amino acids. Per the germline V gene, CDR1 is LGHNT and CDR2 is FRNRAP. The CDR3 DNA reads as TGTGCTAGTGGACGACAGGGGGCTTTTGAAAAACTGTTTTTT. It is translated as CASGRQGAFEKLFF.